This T cell receptor (beta chain) emerged from a study of Graves' ophthalmopathy and Graves' hyperthyroidism. The study, taken as a whole, reports: Blood also carried most expanded thyroid clonotypes exceeding 0.001 frequency.

This clonotype was detected ten times or more. As yet, its antigen is unknown. The PBMCs originated from less than 13 ml of fresh peripheral blood. From RNA, the CDR3 regions of TCR beta chains were amplified and sequenced. HTBI primers primed a first-round RT-PCR, and a second-round multiplex PCR followed. TCRdb re-analysed the multiplex PCR reads in MiXCR, keeping a single row per CDR3 protein. The sample records 740,000 or so distinct CDR3 sequences, roughly two fifths being singletons. Specimen: peripheral blood. This receptor was obtained from an adult man with Graves' ophthalmopathy.

The CDR3 is CATSGGLGSGANVLTF. CDR3 nucleotides: TGTGCCACCAGCGGAGGGTTAGGCTCTGGGGCCAACGTCCTGACTTTC. The chain is built from TRBV15 and TRBJ2-6; a weak D match, TRBD2 (6 bases). The V gene's germline CDR1 is LNHNV and CDR2 YYDKDF (reference sequence). The germline V and J ends were trimmed by 5 bases and 0 bases, with 11 bases remaining between them. CDR3 length: 16 residues. The full variable domain, rest sourced from reference TRBV15 and TRBJ2-6, is DAMVIQNPRYQVTQFGKPVTLSCSQTLNHNVMYWYQQKSSQAPKLLFHYYDKDFNNEADTPDNFQSRRPNTSFCFLDIRSPGLGDTAMYLCATSGGLGSGANVLTFGAGSRLTVL.